The next 12 T cell receptor beta chains were all read from a single sample in a study of tumor and adjacent non-tumor tissue in lung cancer. The library came from three nested PCR rounds adapted from ARM-PCR protocols. TCRdb re-derived calls from the multiplex PCR reads in MiXCR, one entry per CDR3 protein. The data hold about 44,000 distinct CDR3 sequences, with around 67% observed a single time. No cell sorting was done before RNA was extracted from the tissue. Distant lung tissue was collected more than 3 cm away from the tumor edge. Source material: distant non-tumor lung tissue. The source is an older woman with non-small cell lung cancer.

This clonotype was detected ten times or more. J is TRBJ2-5 and V is TRBV28; D is perhaps TRBD1 or TRBD2 (6 bases each). Germline V CDR1 and CDR2: MDHEN, SYDVKM. Trimming pared 6 bases from V and 5 bases from J, leaving 13 bases between. This CDR3 is built from 13 residues. This chain's CDR3 is CASRGGGIETQYF. The CDR3 region has the DNA TGTGCCAGCAGGGGGGGCGGGATCGAGACCCAGTACTTC.

CDR3 bases: TGTGCCAGCATGCTACATTGGCAGGGGGATGGGAACTCACCCCTCCACTTT. Amino acid sequence: CASMLHWQGDGNSPLHF. The chain employs TRBV6-1 and TRBJ1-6, with 7 bases that match TRBD1. Germline V lookup: CDR1 MNHNS, CDR2 SASEGT. The trim removed 7 bases at V and 10 bases at J, leaving 19 bases unmatched. CDR3 size: 17 residues.

Comments on this clonotype: This may stem from a read error, because a much larger clone lies one nucleotide away. The chain uses TRBV4-1 and TRBJ2-7, with D unclear. The CDR3 runs 15 residues. Per germline, CDR1 MGHRA and CDR2 YSYEKL. The CDR3 DNA follows: TGCGCCAGCAGCCAAGATTCCCGGAATGGCTACGTGCAGTACTTC. Amino acid sequence: CASSQDSRNGYVQYF.

Note on this clonotype: A clone one base away is much larger, so this may be a read error. The chain recombines TRBV7-8 with TRBJ2-2; tentative D call: TRBD2 (6 bases). V was cut by 5 bases and J by 1 base, with 14 bases left in between. Germline-derived CDR1 and CDR2 are SGHVS and FQNEAQ. The CDR3 runs 16 residues. In nucleotides, the CDR3 is TGTGCCAGCAGCCTCGGGAGTAGCGGGAACACCGGGGAGCTGTTTTTT. Translation: CASSLGSSGNTGELFF.

The V call is TRBV6-5, the J call TRBJ2-5; TRBD2 is a possible D gene (5 bases). With 6 bases removed from V and 0 bases from J, the gap between germline ends came to 14 bases. Germline CDR1 MNHEY, CDR2 SVGAGI. The CDR3 runs 15 residues. The DNA of the CDR3 is TGTGCCAGCAGGAGCCAGGACTTATACCAAGAGACCCAGTACTTC. It translates to CASRSQDLYQETQYF.

The chain combines TRBV4-2 with TRBJ2-2, with D unresolved. Germline V gene sequence: CDR1 LGHNA, CDR2 YNFKEQ. This CDR3 contains 14 residues. Deletions cut 0 bases from V and 15 bases from J, with 17 bases between. Here the CDR3 reads CASSQEIHTWVLFF. The CDR3, as DNA: TGTGCCAGCAGCCAAGAAATCCACACCTGGGTGTTGTTTTTT.

This clonotype was seen repeatedly, ten times or more. The gene calls are TRBV4-1 and TRBJ2-5, with D maybe TRBD2 (6 bases). CDR3 length equals 16 residues. The germline gives CDR1 MGHRA, CDR2 YSYEKL. V was cut by 1 base and J by 1 base, with 13 bases left in between. Written as DNA, the CDR3 is TGCGCCAGCAGCCAAGGCGATGTAGCGGCCCAAGAGACCCAGTACTTC. It specifies CASSQGDVAAQETQYF.

With regard to this clonotype: The final CDR3 position lacks the conserved phenylalanine or tryptophan, pointing to a likely read error. V is TRBV5-4 and J is TRBJ2-1; no reliable D call. Germline lookup yields CDR1 SGHNT and CDR2 YYREEE (reference sequence). CDR3 length equals 15 residues. Here the CDR3 reads CVSTSRDLALNEQFL. The CDR3 region has the DNA TGTGTCAGCACCTCCCGCGATCTTGCCCTAAATGAGCAGTTCTTA.

As to this clonotype: The junction departs from the called germline gene at one end, perhaps through a read error. The V gene is TRBV5-6, the J gene TRBJ2-1; D gene ambiguous. CDR1 and CDR2 (germline): SGHDT, YYEEEE. The CDR3 spans 13 residues. The DNA for the CDR3 is TGCACCAGCAGCTTAGGGCGGTACAATGAGCAGTTCTTC. Protein product: CTSSLGRYNEQFF.

As for this clonotype: This could be a read error, since a much larger clone is one nucleotide away. V usage is TRBV28 and J usage is TRBJ2-3; D remains ambiguous. CDR1 is MDHEN and CDR2 is SYDVKM in the germline V gene. The CDR3 spans 14 residues. The CDR3, as DNA: TGTGCCAGAAGTTCCGCACCTCCCACAGATACGCAGTATTTT. The encoded protein is CARSSAPPTDTQYF.

Note on this clonotype: At one of its ends the junction is not consistent with the germline gene, which may arise from a read error. The chain couples TRBV11-2 to TRBJ1-1; 9 bases line up with TRBD1. Germline CDR1 SGHAT, CDR2 FQNNGV. The CDR3 covers 14 residues. The DNA for the CDR3 is TGTACCAGCAGCCTAGGCTCGACAGGGGGAGAAGCTTTCTTT. Translation gives CTSSLGSTGGEAFF.

Note on this clonotype: It may be a read error: a sequence one base away is much more abundant. The chain carries TRBV11-2 and TRBJ2-7; D call uncertain. Germline lookup yields CDR1 SGHAT and CDR2 FQNNGV. The CDR3 sequence is 13 residues long. CDR3 nucleotides: TGTGCCAGCAGCTTAGGCGGAAACTACGAGCGGTACTTC. Translation gives CASSLGGNYERYF. The complete variable domain, with remaining parts taken from reference TRBV11-2 and TRBJ2-7, reads EAGVAQSPRYKIIEKRQSVAFWCNPISGHATLYWYQQILGQGPKLLIQFQNNGVVDDSQLPKDRFSAERLKGVDSTLKIQPAKLEDSAVYLCASSLGGNYERYFGPGTRLTVT.